This T cell receptor beta chain appears in the sequencing data of a study of response to subunit inactivated influenza vaccine. A single record per CDR3 protein comes from TCRdb applying MiXCR to the RT-PCR reads. The top ten hold roughly 10% of the sample, which has about 650,000 distinct CDR3 sequences, 15% to 17% seen once. This clonotype came up many times. Its target is not known. Broader study findings: The authors suggested that few new T cells are recruited per seasonal influenza vaccination.

The CDR3 spans 13 residues. Trimming pared 0 bases from V and 9 bases from J, leaving 10 bases between. Germline V gene sequence: CDR1 SGDLS, CDR2 YYNGEE. The sample here was PBMCs from blood, taken 11 to 12 days after vaccination. V gene TRBV9 combines with J gene TRBJ2-1; D is ambiguous. This clonotype was sampled from a man aged 45-60 years who received an inactivated influenza vaccine. The CDR3 bases are TGTGCCAGCAGCGTAGATGACGCGAGTGAGCAGTTCTTC. This sequence encodes CASSVDDASEQFF.